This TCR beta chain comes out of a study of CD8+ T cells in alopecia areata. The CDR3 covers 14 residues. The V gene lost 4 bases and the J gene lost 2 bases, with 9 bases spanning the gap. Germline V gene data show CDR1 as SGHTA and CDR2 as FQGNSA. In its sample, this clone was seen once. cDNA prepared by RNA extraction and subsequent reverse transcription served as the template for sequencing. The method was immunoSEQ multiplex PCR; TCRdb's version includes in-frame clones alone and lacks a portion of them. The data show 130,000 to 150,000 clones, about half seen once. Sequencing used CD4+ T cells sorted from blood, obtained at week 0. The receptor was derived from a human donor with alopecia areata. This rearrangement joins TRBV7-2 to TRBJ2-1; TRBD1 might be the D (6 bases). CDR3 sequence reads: CASSYRDTYNEQFF. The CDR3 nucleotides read TGTGCCAGCAGCTACCGGGACACCTACAATGAGCAGTTCTTC.